These T cell receptor beta chains were read from a single sample in a study of blood T cell repertoires in COVID-19. The table came from immunoSEQ multiplex PCR; TCRdb's copy has only in-frame clones and leaves some out. The repertoire includes some 700,000 clones, about nine tenths of them detected once, and under 0.3% sits in the top ten. The sequenced sample was peripheral blood. The receptors were sampled from a woman younger than 30 with acute or convalescent COVID-19. CDR3s include the opening cysteine and the closing phenylalanine or tryptophan. Each record gives: J gene, V gene, D gene, clone size, CDR3 DNA, CDR3 protein. The D gene is left open where the match is weak. Expanded clones are given a class, and other clones once, few, many or no size at all.

TRBJ1-5 TRBV6-1 NA once TGTGCCAGCAGTGAAGGTCAGGGCTACAATCAGCCCCAGCATTTT CASSEGQGYNQPQHF
TRBJ1-2 TRBV7-2 TRBD1 NA TGTGCCAGCAGCTCCGGGACAGGGCATACTAACTATGGCTACACCTTC CASSSGTGHTNYGYTF
TRBJ2-7 TRBV10-3 TRBD1 NA TGTGCCATCAGCCAGACAGGGGGACGCTACGAGCAGTACTTC CAISQTGGRYEQYF
TRBJ2-7 TRBV12-5 NA once TGTGCTAGTGGTTTGGTTCCTAACAGAGTCCTGGCAGGGGCCCTAACCCCTTACGAGCAGTACTTC CASGLVPNRVLAGALTPYEQYF
TRBJ2-1 TRBV28 TRBD1 NA TGTGCCAGTACTAGTGGGACAGCCTTCTACAATGAGCAGTTCTTC CASTSGTAFYNEQFF
TRBJ1-6 TRBV5-1 TRBD1 NA TGCGCCAGCAGCTCCCCAGGGGGCTCCTATAATTCACCCCTCCACTTT CASSSPGGSYNSPLHF
TRBJ2-3 TRBV5-1 TRBD2 NA TGCGCCAGCAGCCCAGCACTAGCGGGGGGGAAAGATACGCAGTATTTT CASSPALAGGKDTQYF
TRBJ1-1 TRBV7-2 TRBD1 NA TGTGCCAGCAGCTTAGGGGGACAGGGCGTATTAGCGATTGTAGAAGCTTTCTTT CASSLGGQGVLAIVEAFF
TRBJ1-2 TRBV27 TRBD1 NA TGTGCCAGCAGTTCCTCGGGACAGCTCTATGGCTACACCTTC CASSSSGQLYGYTF
TRBJ2-7 TRBV6-5 TRBD1 NA TGTGCCAGCAGTTACGAGGCCCGACAGGGAGAGGAGCAGTACTTC CASSYEARQGEEQYF
TRBJ2-3 TRBV9 TRBD2 NA TGTGCCAGCAGCTCGACCCCGGGACTAGCGGGGGGAGATACGCAGTATTTT CASSSTPGLAGGDTQYF
TRBJ2-2 TRBV18 NA NA TGTGCCAGCTCACCCGCCCGATCAGGTCCCGGGGAGCTGTTTTTT CASSPARSGPGELFF
TRBJ2-3 TRBV20-1 TRBD2 NA TGCAGTGCTAGTGGACTAGCGGGGGGGCCTGCTGGCCCAGATACGCAGTATTTT CSASGLAGGPAGPDTQYF
TRBJ1-1 TRBV19 TRBD1 NA TGTGCCAGTATGTGGGGACAGAGTAACACTGAAGCTTTCTTT CASMWGQSNTEAFF
TRBJ1-1 TRBV4-1 NA NA TGCGCCAGCAGCCAAGATTGGCTGGGGGAGGCTGAAGCTTTCTTT CASSQDWLGEAEAFF
TRBJ2-1 TRBV9 NA NA TGTGCCAGCAGCGCGATGATAAGAGGCAGATACAATGAGCAGTTCTTC CASSAMIRGRYNEQFF
TRBJ1-4 TRBV30 NA NA TGTGCCTGGAGTGCCCGGGACTACGTCAATGAAAAACTGTTTTTT CAWSARDYVNEKLFF
TRBJ1-1 TRBV29-1 TRBD1 NA TGCAGCGGTGTAGGACAGGGGGGAACTGAAGCTTTCTTT CSGVGQGGTEAFF
TRBJ2-1 TRBV29-1 NA NA TGCAGCGACTGGGACACTGACAATGAGCAGTTCTTC CSDWDTDNEQFF
TRBJ2-7 TRBV28 TRBD1 once TGTGCCAGCAGTTCACCCTCCGGGACAGGGGCCTACGAGCAGTACTTC CASSSPSGTGAYEQYF
TRBJ1-5 TRBV7-2 NA NA TGTGCCAGCAGCTTGGACACTAGCAATCAGCCCCAGCATTTT CASSLDTSNQPQHF
TRBJ1-2 TRBV5-1 NA once TGCGCCAGCAGCCTGGACGGGGGGGCCTATGGCTACACCTTC CASSLDGGAYGYTF
TRBJ1-1 TRBV5-4 TRBD1 few TGTGCCAGCAGCTACAGACAGGGGGCGAGAACTGAAGCTTTCTTT CASSYRQGARTEAFF
TRBJ1-6 TRBV6-2/TRBV6-3 NA NA TGTGCCAGCAGTTACTCGCCAGGGGAAAATTCACCCCTCCACTTT CASSYSPGENSPLHF
TRBJ2-3 TRBV7-6 TRBD2 NA TGTGCCAGCAGCTCATTAGCGGGGGAGACAGATACGCAGTATTTT CASSSLAGETDTQYF
TRBJ2-3 TRBV4-2 TRBD2 few TGTGCCAGCAGCCAAGATCGGGGCGGGGGGGCAGATACGCAGTATTTT CASSQDRGGGADTQYF
TRBJ1-2 TRBV24-1 TRBD1 few TGTGCCACCAGTGATTTGAGACAGGGGATCTATGGCTACACCTTC CATSDLRQGIYGYTF
TRBJ1-4 TRBV3-1/TRBV3-2 TRBD1 NA TGTGCCAGCAGCCACTCCGGGACAGGGGATGAAAAACTGTTTTTT CASSHSGTGDEKLFF
TRBJ2-2 TRBV6-4 TRBD1 NA TGTGCCAGCAAGGGACAGGACACCGGGGAGCTGTTTTTT CASKGQDTGELFF
TRBJ2-7 TRBV29-1 TRBD1 NA TGCAGCGCTCGGACAGGGGGCCGTGTCTACGAGCAGTACTTC CSARTGGRVYEQYF
TRBJ2-1 TRBV5-1 NA NA TGCGCCAGCAGCCAGTTAGGGGGAAGGGACAATGAGCAGTTCTTC CASSQLGGRDNEQFF
TRBJ2-7 TRBV5-4 TRBD1 NA TGTGCCAGCAGCTTGGGGACAGGGTACGAGCAGTACTTC CASSLGTGYEQYF
TRBJ1-2 TRBV13 TRBD1 NA TGTGCCAGCAGCTTAACCGACAGGGACCGGCCCTATGGCTACACCTTC CASSLTDRDRPYGYTF
TRBJ2-3 TRBV5-1 NA NA TGCGCCAGCGGATCCCCGGTGGGGCAGGGACACACAAGTCTTGGAGATACGCAGTATTTT CASGSPVGQGHTSLGDTQYF
TRBJ1-5 TRBV5-8 NA NA TGTGCCAGCAGTCTCACAGGGAATCAGCCCCAGCATTTT CASSLTGNQPQHF
TRBJ1-2 TRBV7-8 NA NA TGTGCCAGCAGCACTCGCCTGCAGGACTCTAACTATGGCTACACCTTC CASSTRLQDSNYGYTF